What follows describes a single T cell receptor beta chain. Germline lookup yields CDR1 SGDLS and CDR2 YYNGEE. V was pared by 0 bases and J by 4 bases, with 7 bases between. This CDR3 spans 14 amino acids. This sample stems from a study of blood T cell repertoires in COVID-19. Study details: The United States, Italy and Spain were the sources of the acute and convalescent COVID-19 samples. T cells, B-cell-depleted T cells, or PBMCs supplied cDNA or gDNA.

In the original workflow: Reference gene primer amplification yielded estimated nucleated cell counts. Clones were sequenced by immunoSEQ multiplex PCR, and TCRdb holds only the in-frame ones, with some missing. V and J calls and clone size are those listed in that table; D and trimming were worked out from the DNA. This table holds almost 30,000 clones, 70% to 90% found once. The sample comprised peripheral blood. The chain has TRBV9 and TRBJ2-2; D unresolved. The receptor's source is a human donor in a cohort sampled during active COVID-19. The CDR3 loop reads CASSVAVLTGELFF. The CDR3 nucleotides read TGTGCCAGCAGCGTAGCGGTCCTCACCGGGGAGCTGTTTTTT. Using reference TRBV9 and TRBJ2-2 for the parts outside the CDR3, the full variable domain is DSGVTQTPKHLITATGQRVTLRCSPRSGDLSVYWYQQSLDQGLQFLIQYYNGEERAKGNILERFSAQQFPDLHSELNLSSLELGDSALYFCASSVAVLTGELFFGEGSRLTVL.